Listed below are T cell receptor beta chains from one sample, sequenced in a study of beta chain features in type 1 diabetes. TCRdb keeps only in-frame clones here, not all; method: immunoSEQ multiplex PCR. The table lists more than 120,000 clones, approximately 13% of them singletons. The specimen was central memory CD4+ T cells from blood. The receptors stem from a man in his late teens or twenties with type 1 diabetes. The CDR3 runs from the conserved cysteine through the conserved F or W. A D gene is named only where the DNA matches it firmly. Size values are once, few and many counts, or a class for expanded clones, and some rows have none.

cdr3_nt: TGTGCCAGCTCACCGACTTCAGGGGGGCCCAATCAGCCCCAGCATTTT
cdr3_aa: CASSPTSGGPNQPQHF
v_call: TRBV18
clone_size: few
d_call: TRBD1
j_call: TRBJ1-5

cdr3_nt: TGTGCCAGCAGCTTAGATCCAGGGGTAGATACTGAAGCTTTCTTT
cdr3_aa: CASSLDPGVDTEAFF
v_call: TRBV11-2
clone_size: few
d_call: NA
j_call: TRBJ1-1

cdr3_nt: TGTGCCAGCAGCTTAGAGGGCGCTAGTAGGGGAAACACCATATATTTT
cdr3_aa: CASSLEGASRGNTIYF
v_call: TRBV7-2
clone_size: NA
d_call: NA
j_call: TRBJ1-3

cdr3_nt: TGTGCCAGCAGTTCCATGAGCACAGATACGCAGTATTTT
cdr3_aa: CASSSMSTDTQYF
v_call: TRBV27
clone_size: NA
d_call: NA
j_call: TRBJ2-3

cdr3_nt: TGTGCCAGCAGCTCCTCTAGCGGGGGCGAGACCCAGTACTTC
cdr3_aa: CASSSSSGGETQYF
v_call: TRBV7-6
clone_size: NA
d_call: TRBD2
j_call: TRBJ2-5

cdr3_nt: TGTGCTAGTGCCCCTTTCCCCTACAATGAGCAGTTCTTC
cdr3_aa: CASAPFPYNEQFF
v_call: TRBV12-5
clone_size: NA
d_call: NA
j_call: TRBJ2-1

cdr3_nt: TGTGCCAGCAGCTGGATTTTCGAGAACACTGAAGCTTTCTTT
cdr3_aa: CASSWIFENTEAFF
v_call: TRBV7-9
clone_size: NA
d_call: NA
j_call: TRBJ1-1

cdr3_nt: TGTGCCAGCAGCGTAGGGGAGGCCAGAGAGACCCAGTACTTC
cdr3_aa: CASSVGEARETQYF
v_call: TRBV9
clone_size: NA
d_call: NA
j_call: TRBJ2-5

cdr3_nt: TGTGCCAGCATGGAGGGGGCCTGGGGTAATTCACCCCTCCACTTT
cdr3_aa: CASMEGAWGNSPLHF
v_call: TRBV7-9
clone_size: many
d_call: TRBD1
j_call: TRBJ1-6

cdr3_nt: TGTGCCAGCATCACCGGGACAGCCTACGAGCAGTACTTC
cdr3_aa: CASITGTAYEQYF
v_call: TRBV2
clone_size: NA
d_call: TRBD1
j_call: TRBJ2-7

cdr3_nt: TGTGCCACCTCCAAGCTAGCGGGGGGGCATCCCTACAATGAGCAGTTCTTC
cdr3_aa: CATSKLAGGHPYNEQFF
v_call: TRBV21-1
clone_size: NA
d_call: NA
j_call: TRBJ2-1

cdr3_nt: TGTGCCATCAGTGCGAAGGGGGGGCCCCACGAGCAGTACTTC
cdr3_aa: CAISAKGGPHEQYF
v_call: TRBV10-3
clone_size: NA
d_call: NA
j_call: TRBJ2-7

cdr3_nt: TGTGCCAGCAGTCGGGACAGGGGGTTCACCGGGGAGCTGTTTTTT
cdr3_aa: CASSRDRGFTGELFF
v_call: TRBV28
clone_size: NA
d_call: TRBD1
j_call: TRBJ2-2

cdr3_nt: TGTGCCAGCAGCGGTCACGGGCTAAACAACTACAATGAGCAGTTCTTC
cdr3_aa: CASSGHGLNNYNEQFF
v_call: TRBV7-2
clone_size: NA
d_call: NA
j_call: TRBJ2-1

cdr3_nt: TGTGCCAGCAGCCCCCGGGACAGGCCGATCATGAACACTGAAGCTTTCTTT
cdr3_aa: CASSPRDRPIMNTEAFF
v_call: TRBV7-9
clone_size: few
d_call: TRBD1
j_call: TRBJ1-1

cdr3_nt: TGCGCCAGCAGCCACCAAGGGCAGGGGACCTACAATGAGCAGTTCTTC
cdr3_aa: CASSHQGQGTYNEQFF
v_call: TRBV4-1
clone_size: NA
d_call: NA
j_call: TRBJ2-1

cdr3_nt: TGTGCCAGCAGCTTCGCAGTGGAGCAGTACTTC
cdr3_aa: CASSFAVEQYF
v_call: TRBV7-6
clone_size: NA
d_call: NA
j_call: TRBJ2-7

cdr3_nt: TGCGCCAGCAGCCCTCCGGGACAGGGACCCGAGCAGTACTTC
cdr3_aa: CASSPPGQGPEQYF
v_call: TRBV5-1
clone_size: NA
d_call: TRBD1
j_call: TRBJ2-7

cdr3_nt: TGTGCCAGCAGCTTAGGCGCCCAGGAATGGGGAAATCAGCCCCAGCATTTT
cdr3_aa: CASSLGAQEWGNQPQHF
v_call: TRBV7-9
clone_size: NA
d_call: NA
j_call: TRBJ1-5

cdr3_nt: TGTGCCAGCAGCCCCGTTATCAAAACGGGGCGGGAGAGATGGACTGAAGCTTTCTTT
cdr3_aa: CASSPVIKTGRERWTEAFF
v_call: TRBV5-6
clone_size: NA
d_call: NA
j_call: TRBJ1-1

cdr3_nt: TGTGCCAGCAGCTTAACCCCCCGGGAAGGGAAGAACACTGAAGCTTTCTTT
cdr3_aa: CASSLTPREGKNTEAFF
v_call: TRBV7-3
clone_size: few
d_call: NA
j_call: TRBJ1-1

cdr3_nt: TGCGCCAGCAGCCCCGGCCCATATAGAGAAACTGAAGCTTTCTTT
cdr3_aa: CASSPGPYRETEAFF
v_call: TRBV5-1
clone_size: NA
d_call: NA
j_call: TRBJ1-1

cdr3_nt: TGTGCCAGCAGCCAAGACCCTATCACTGAAGCTTTCTTT
cdr3_aa: CASSQDPITEAFF
v_call: TRBV4-2
clone_size: NA
d_call: NA
j_call: TRBJ1-1

cdr3_nt: TGTGCCAGCAGCTTGACTAGCGGGGGGCCAGATACGCAGTATTTT
cdr3_aa: CASSLTSGGPDTQYF
v_call: TRBV13
clone_size: NA
d_call: TRBD2
j_call: TRBJ2-3

cdr3_nt: TGCGCCAGCAGTCTCCCAGCTGGGGGCGTAAACATTCAGTACTTC
cdr3_aa: CASSLPAGGVNIQYF
v_call: TRBV4-1
clone_size: many
d_call: NA
j_call: TRBJ2-4

cdr3_nt: TGTGCCAGCAGCCCTGGACAGAGTGTCGGTGAAAAACTGTTTTTT
cdr3_aa: CASSPGQSVGEKLFF
v_call: TRBV7-9
clone_size: few
d_call: NA
j_call: TRBJ1-4

cdr3_nt: TGTGCCAGCAGCACAAAGACAGGCACAAGTGGCTACACCTTC
cdr3_aa: CASSTKTGTSGYTF
v_call: TRBV7-2
clone_size: NA
d_call: NA
j_call: TRBJ1-2

cdr3_nt: TGTGCCAGCAGCTTGGTGGGGATGGCCAACGTCCTGACTTTC
cdr3_aa: CASSLVGMANVLTF
v_call: TRBV7-2
clone_size: few
d_call: NA
j_call: TRBJ2-6

cdr3_nt: TGCGCCAGCAGCCGAAGGGCAGAGAACACTGAAGCTTTCTTT
cdr3_aa: CASSRRAENTEAFF
v_call: TRBV4-1
clone_size: few
d_call: NA
j_call: TRBJ1-1

cdr3_nt: TGTGCCAGCAGCTCCAGGGTCTACGAGCAGTACTTC
cdr3_aa: CASSSRVYEQYF
v_call: TRBV7-9
clone_size: few
d_call: NA
j_call: TRBJ2-7

cdr3_nt: TGCGCCAGCAGCCAAGAATACCGGAATCGGGAGGCCACAGATACGCAGTATTTT
cdr3_aa: CASSQEYRNREATDTQYF
v_call: TRBV4-1
clone_size: NA
d_call: TRBD2
j_call: TRBJ2-3

cdr3_nt: TGTGCCAGTAGTATTTCGGGCGGGGGGCACTACAATGAGCAGTTCTTC
cdr3_aa: CASSISGGGHYNEQFF
v_call: TRBV19
clone_size: NA
d_call: TRBD2
j_call: TRBJ2-1

cdr3_nt: TGTGCCAGCAGCCATAGCGGGATGCGAGAGACCCAGTACTTC
cdr3_aa: CASSHSGMRETQYF
v_call: TRBV11-3
clone_size: NA
d_call: TRBD2
j_call: TRBJ2-5

cdr3_nt: TGCAGCGTTGAAGATACCAGGGATCACGAGCAGTACTTC
cdr3_aa: CSVEDTRDHEQYF
v_call: TRBV29-1
clone_size: many
d_call: NA
j_call: TRBJ2-7

cdr3_nt: TGCGCCAGCAGCTTAGGCGACAGCCCGAACACTGAAGCTTTCTTT
cdr3_aa: CASSLGDSPNTEAFF
v_call: TRBV5-1
clone_size: few
d_call: NA
j_call: TRBJ1-1

cdr3_nt: TGTGCCAGCAGCGCGATGGAGGGGAGAGATACGCAGTATTTT
cdr3_aa: CASSAMEGRDTQYF
v_call: TRBV9
clone_size: NA
d_call: NA
j_call: TRBJ2-3

cdr3_nt: TGTGCCATCGGGACTAGCGGCTACGAGCAGTACTTC
cdr3_aa: CAIGTSGYEQYF
v_call: TRBV10-3
clone_size: NA
d_call: TRBD2
j_call: TRBJ2-7

cdr3_nt: TGCAGCGTCGCCCCGGATACGCAGTATTTT
cdr3_aa: CSVAPDTQYF
v_call: TRBV29-1
clone_size: few
d_call: NA
j_call: TRBJ2-3

cdr3_nt: TGTGCCAGCAGTCCAAGACTAGCGGGCCACAATGAGCAGTTCTTC
cdr3_aa: CASSPRLAGHNEQFF
v_call: TRBV6-5
clone_size: NA
d_call: TRBD2
j_call: TRBJ2-1

cdr3_nt: TGCGCCAGCAGCGTAGGGGGCGCTGAAGAGACCCAGTACTTC
cdr3_aa: CASSVGGAEETQYF
v_call: TRBV5-1
clone_size: NA
d_call: TRBD1
j_call: TRBJ2-5

cdr3_nt: TGTGCCAGCTCACCTTCGGGGGGGCGCCAGGGCGAGCAGTACTTC
cdr3_aa: CASSPSGGRQGEQYF
v_call: TRBV18
clone_size: NA
d_call: TRBD2
j_call: TRBJ2-7